The 24 T cell receptor beta chains below all came from one sample that was sequenced in a study of cytomegalovirus exposure and HLA in healthy donors. Both 60 Vbeta primers and 13 Jbeta primers went into the PCR. The assay was immunoSEQ multiplex PCR, and TCRdb's table has in-frame clones only and misses some. The sample comprises about 190,000 clones, about 80% of which are singletons, and around 2% rests with the top ten. What was sequenced was PBMCs. The source is a woman aged 18-29 years in good health and CMV-seropositive.

This clone showed up just a few times. This rearrangement joins TRBV6-1 to TRBJ2-2; D possibly corresponds to TRBD1 (6 bases). V was pared by 10 bases and J by 5 bases, with 17 bases between. This CDR3 is built from 14 residues. Germline lookup yields CDR1 MNHNS and CDR2 SASEGT. The CDR3 sequence: CAISTGSETGELFF. The CDR3 bases are TGTGCCATCTCGACAGGATCGGAAACCGGGGAGCTGTTTTTT.

The chain couples TRBV7-2 to TRBJ2-4; 9 positions agree with TRBD2. Losses at the gene ends were 8 bases for V and 1 base for J; bases not matched to a gene: 6. The CDR3 extends over 15 amino acids. CDR1 and CDR2 from the germline V gene are SGHTA and FQGNSA. The CDR3 DNA sequence: TGTGCCAGCGTCCCCAGCGGGGGGGCCAAAAACATTCAGTACTTC. Residues: CASVPSGGAKNIQYF.

The chain joins TRBV25-1 to TRBJ2-1; 11 positions agree with TRBD1. The CDR3 has 16 amino acids. V dropped 6 bases and J dropped 4; count of bases not matched to a gene: 8. Germline lookup yields CDR1 MGHDK and CDR2 SYGVNS. The CDR3 loop reads CASSAAGTGGYNEQFF. The CDR3 region has the DNA TGTGCCAGCAGCGCCGCCGGGACAGGGGGATACAATGAGCAGTTCTTC.

J is TRBJ2-2 and V is TRBV27; 8 bases line up with TRBD2. Germline V gene lookup returns CDR1 MNHEY and CDR2 SMNVEV (reference sequence). The CDR3 is 15 residues long. The V segment lost 6 bases and the J segment 4 bases; nucleotides outside the gene matches: 7. DNA for the CDR3: TGTGCCAGCAGACGGGAGCGGGGGAGCACCGGGGAGCTGTTTTTT. This gives the protein CASRRERGSTGELFF.

The rearrangement links TRBV21-1 to TRBJ1-3. TRBV21-1 is described as a pseudogene. This CDR3 comprises 13 residues. CDR3 sequence: CASRGSSGNTIYF. In DNA form, the CDR3 reads TGTGCCAGCCGTGGGAGCTCTGGAAACACCATATATTTT.

V and J are TRBV10-3 and TRBJ1-1; 11 bases fit TRBD1. V lost 3 bases and J lost 5; bases outside the gene matches: 8. Germline assignment: CDR1 ENHRY and CDR2 SYGVKD. The CDR3 runs 16 residues. CDR3 bases: TGTGCCATCAGTGACCCGGGACAGGGGGGTGGGACTGAAGCTTTCTTT. It encodes CAISDPGQGGGTEAFF.

This clone was picked up one time. This sequence joins TRBV27 and TRBJ1-1, with D perhaps matching TRBD1 (6 bases). The length of the CDR3 is 14 residues. Per germline, CDR1 MNHEY and CDR2 SMNVEV (reference sequence). V shed 3 bases and J shed 3 bases, with 11 bases lying between them. The DNA for the CDR3 is TGTGCCAGCAGTTTCAAATACAGGGACACTGAAGCTTTCTTT. Translating it yields CASSFKYRDTEAFF.

This chain connects TRBV19 to TRBJ1-6, with D unclear. Trimming took 0 bases from V and 3 from J, leaving 15 bases between them. The V gene's germline CDR1 is LNHDA and CDR2 SQIVND (reference sequence). CDR3 size: 18 residues. CDR3 protein: CASSIDGGGSGYNSPLHF. As DNA, the CDR3 is TGTGCCAGTAGTATAGATGGTGGAGGGTCAGGCTATAATTCACCCCTCCACTTT.

The rearrangement uses TRBV7-6 and TRBJ2-3, with no clear D. Germline V lookup: CDR1 SGHVS, CDR2 FNYEAQ. The length of the CDR3 is 12 residues. Trimming took 1 base from V and 6 from J, leaving 5 bases between them. In DNA, the CDR3 is TGTGCCAGCAGCTTAGGTGCGGATACGCAGTATTTT. Protein: CASSLGADTQYF.

The rearrangement uses TRBV7-3 and TRBJ2-5; D might be TRBD1 (6 bases). V was trimmed by 1 base and J by 5 bases, leaving 11 bases between them. CDR1 SGHTA and CDR2 FQGTGA come from the germline V gene. The CDR3 consists of 14 residues. CDR3 region: CASSLKAGVETQYF. The CDR3 DNA sequence: TGTGCCAGCAGCTTAAAGGCAGGGGTGGAGACCCAGTACTTC.

V and J are TRBV7-2 and TRBJ2-2; 11 bases fit TRBD2. The CDR3 extends over 17 amino acids. Germline V CDR1 and CDR2: SGHTA, FQGNSA. J lost 5 bases, V lost 1 base, and 6 bases had no gene match. The CDR3 protein is CASSLDSGTSGTGELFF. The CDR3 DNA sequence: TGTGCCAGCAGCTTAGATTCGGGGACTAGCGGAACCGGGGAGCTGTTTTTT.

This clone came up once. V and J are TRBV28 and TRBJ1-5, with D hard to call. This CDR3 has 12 residues. Germline assignment: CDR1 MDHEN and CDR2 SYDVKM. With 2 bases removed from V and 6 bases from J, the gap between germline ends came to 5 bases. CDR3 DNA: TGTGCCAGCAGTTTACTGTCTCAGCCCCAGCATTTT. Protein sequence: CASSLLSQPQHF. Complete variable domain (other parts from reference TRBV28 and TRBJ1-5): DVKVTQSSRYLVKRTGEKVFLECVQDMDHENMFWYRQDPGLGLRLIYFSYDVKMKEKGDIPEGYSVSREKKERFSLILESASTNQTSMYLCASSLLSQPQHFGDGTRLSIL.

The CDR3 sequence: CASSGIREVYGYTF. The DNA of the CDR3 is TGTGCCAGCAGCGGAATAAGAGAGGTCTATGGCTACACCTTC. The genes are TRBV9 and TRBJ1-2, with D unclear. The CDR3 runs to 14 residues. In germline, CDR1 is SGDLS, CDR2 YYNGEE. V was trimmed by 3 bases and J by 4 bases, leaving 13 bases between them.

The rearrangement links TRBV13 to TRBJ2-6, with D possibly matching TRBD1 (5 bases). V gave up 2 bases and J gave up 0 bases, with 20 bases separating them. Germline V gives CDR1 PRHDT, CDR2 FYEKMQ (reference sequence). CDR3 length equals 20 residues. CDR3 DNA sequence: TGTGCCAGCAGCTTAACTAAGGGGATCAGAGCTTTCTCTGGGGCCAACGTCCTGACTTTC. It yields the protein CASSLTKGIRAFSGANVLTF. The variable domain in full, completed from reference TRBV13 and TRBJ2-6, reads AAGVIQSPRHLIKEKRETATLKCYPIPRHDTVYWYQQGPGQDPQFLISFYEKMQSDKGSIPDRFSAQQFSDYHSELNMSSLELGDSALYFCASSLTKGIRAFSGANVLTFGAGSRLTVL.

V is TRBV6-1 and J is TRBJ2-5; 11 bases align to TRBD1. CDR1 and CDR2 from the germline V gene are MNHNS and SASEGT. V lost 2 bases to trimming and J lost 5 bases; unmatched junction nucleotides: 7. The CDR3 totals 16 residues. The CDR3 DNA reads as TGTGCCAGCAGTGAACGATGGACAGGGGGCTGGGAGACCCAGTACTTC. It yields the protein CASSERWTGGWETQYF.

This CDR3 reads CASSEYGSNQPQHF. The CDR3 bases are TGTGCCAGCAGTGAATACGGTTCCAATCAGCCCCAGCATTTT. The chain combines TRBV2 with TRBJ1-5; D unclear. Germline V gene data show CDR1 as SNHLY and CDR2 as FYNNEI. V lost 2 bases, J lost 3 bases, and 8 bases lay in between. The CDR3 totals 14 residues. The variable domain in full, with the rest retrieved from reference TRBV2 and TRBJ1-5, is EPEVTQTPSHQVTQMGQEVILRCVPISNHLYFYWYRQILGQKVEFLVSFYNNEISEKSEIFDDQFSVERPDGSNFTLKIRSTKLEDSAMYFCASSEYGSNQPQHFGDGTRLSIL.

The chain carries TRBV13 and TRBJ2-2; TRBD2 is a possible D gene (6 bases). Germline CDR1 reads PRHDT; CDR2 reads FYEKMQ (reference sequence). This CDR3 has 14 residues. Trimming removed 1 base at V and 4 bases at J, with 7 bases between. CDR3 bases: TGTGCCAGCAGCTTAGTCGGGGGCACCGGGGAGCTGTTTTTT. Amino acids: CASSLVGGTGELFF. Based on the CDR3 plus reference TRBV13 and TRBJ2-2, the full variable domain is AAGVIQSPRHLIKEKRETATLKCYPIPRHDTVYWYQQGPGQDPQFLISFYEKMQSDKGSIPDRFSAQQFSDYHSELNMSSLELGDSALYFCASSLVGGTGELFFGEGSRLTVL.

The V and J genes are TRBV7-9 and TRBJ2-5, with D possibly matching TRBD2 (5 bases). CDR3 length equals 16 residues. Trimming pared 2 bases from V and 2 bases from J, leaving 15 bases between. Per germline, CDR1 SEHNR and CDR2 FQNEAQ (reference sequence). The CDR3 loop reads CASSLWRTALQETQYF. The CDR3 DNA reads TGTGCCAGCAGCTTATGGAGGACGGCCCTACAAGAGACCCAGTACTTC. Based on the CDR3 plus reference TRBV7-9 and TRBJ2-5, the full variable domain is DTGVSQNPRHKITKRGQNVTFRCDPISEHNRLYWYRQTLGQGPEFLTYFQNEAQLEKSRLLSDRFSAERPKGSFSTLEIQRTEQGDSAMYLCASSLWRTALQETQYFGPGTRLLVL.

The CDR3 coding sequence is TGCAGTGCTAGCGTCGATACGCAGTATTTT. Its translation is CSASVDTQYF. V usage is TRBV20-1 and J usage is TRBJ2-3; D is ambiguous. Germline lookup yields CDR1 DFQATT and CDR2 SNEGSKA (reference sequence). V was trimmed by 3 bases and J by 6 bases, leaving 4 bases between them. This CDR3 is built from 10 residues.

The chain is built from TRBV5-8 and TRBJ2-5; maybe TRBD1 (6 bases). V was clipped by 2 bases and J by 4 bases, with 9 bases between them. The CDR3 contains 13 residues. The germline gives CDR1 SGHTS, CDR2 YDEGEE. The CDR3 sequence is CASSFQGRETQYF. DNA of the CDR3: TGTGCCAGCAGCTTTCAGGGGAGAGAGACCCAGTACTTC. Based on the CDR3 plus reference TRBV5-8 and TRBJ2-5, the full variable domain is EAGVTQSPTHLIKTRGQQATLRCSPISGHTSVYWYQQALGLGLQFLLWYDEGEERNRGNFPPRFSGRQFPNYSSELNVNALELEDSALYLCASSFQGRETQYFGPGTRLLVL.

V is TRBV7-2 and J is TRBJ1-1, with D possibly being TRBD1 (5 bases). The germline V gene encodes CDR1 SGHTA and CDR2 FQGNSA. The CDR3 runs to 15 residues. Trimming cost V 6 bases and J 0 bases, with 14 bases left between them. CDR3 sequence reads: CASSYSGLMNTEAFF. The CDR3 DNA reads TGTGCCAGCAGTTACTCAGGGCTTATGAACACTGAAGCTTTCTTT.

This chain joins TRBV9 and TRBJ1-2; possibly TRBD1 for D (5 bases). Between the trimmed V and J ends, which lost 3 bases and 4 bases, there was a span of 16 bases. The CDR3 runs to 15 residues. Per germline, CDR1 SGDLS and CDR2 YYNGEE. CDR3: CASSASRDRIYGYTF. Here the CDR3 DNA reads TGTGCCAGCAGCGCAAGTCGTGACAGAATCTATGGCTACACCTTC. The full variable domain, in which reference TRBV9 and TRBJ1-2 provide the parts outside the CDR3, is DSGVTQTPKHLITATGQRVTLRCSPRSGDLSVYWYQQSLDQGLQFLIQYYNGEERAKGNILERFSAQQFPDLHSELNLSSLELGDSALYFCASSASRDRIYGYTFGSGTRLTVV.

The chain employs TRBV7-7 and TRBJ2-2; D remains ambiguous. This CDR3 spans 16 amino acids. Trimming took off 2 bases at V and 0 bases at J, with 10 bases between the two ends. Germline CDR1 SSHAT, CDR2 FNYEAQ (reference sequence). The CDR3 spells CASSLTGPPNTGELFF. CDR3 bases: TGTGCCAGCAGCTTAACTGGGCCTCCGAACACCGGGGAGCTGTTTTTT.

This rearrangement joins TRBV28 to TRBJ2-7; 9 bases align to TRBD1. The junction had 3 bases not matched to a gene; V was cut back by 6 bases and J by 6 bases. Looked up from germline, CDR1 is MDHEN and CDR2 is SYDVKM. This CDR3 comprises 12 residues. CDR3 sequence (DNA): TGTGCCAGCAGACAGGGGGCGGGCGAGCAGTACTTC. It yields the protein CASRQGAGEQYF.